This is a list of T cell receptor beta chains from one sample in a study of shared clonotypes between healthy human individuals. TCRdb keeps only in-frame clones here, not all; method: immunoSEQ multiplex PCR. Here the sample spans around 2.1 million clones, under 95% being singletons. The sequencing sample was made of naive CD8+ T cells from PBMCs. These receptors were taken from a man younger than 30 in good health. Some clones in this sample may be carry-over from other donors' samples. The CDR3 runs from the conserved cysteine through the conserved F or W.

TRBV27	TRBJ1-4	CASSPRTGSLTEKLFF
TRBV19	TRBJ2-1	CASRGASFYNEQFF
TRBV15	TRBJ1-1	CATSILGQRNTEAFF
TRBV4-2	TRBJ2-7	CASSPHRDRGYEQYF
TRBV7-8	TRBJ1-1	CASSLLRVSTTGTEAFF
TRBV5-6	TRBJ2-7	CASSPKGGQGVLEQYF
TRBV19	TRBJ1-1	CAIFPRTGNTEAFF
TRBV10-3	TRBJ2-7	CAITLGSEQYF
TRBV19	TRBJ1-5	CASKIQGVNQPQHF
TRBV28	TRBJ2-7	CASIPRGQKESGSASPYEQYF
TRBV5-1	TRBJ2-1	CASSYTSVANEQFF
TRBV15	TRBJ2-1	CATSRDGTSGSAGQFF
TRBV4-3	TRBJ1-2	CASSPTVRGSYGYTF
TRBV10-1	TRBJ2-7	CASSADRDSSYEQYF
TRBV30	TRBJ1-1	CAWSVRGGNTEAFF
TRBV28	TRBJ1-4	CASLSNSDEKLFF
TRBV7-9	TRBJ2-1	CASSFYSAGEQFF
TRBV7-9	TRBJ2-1	CASPRLAGSYNEQFF
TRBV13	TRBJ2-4	CASSLQREGRASSRDIQYF